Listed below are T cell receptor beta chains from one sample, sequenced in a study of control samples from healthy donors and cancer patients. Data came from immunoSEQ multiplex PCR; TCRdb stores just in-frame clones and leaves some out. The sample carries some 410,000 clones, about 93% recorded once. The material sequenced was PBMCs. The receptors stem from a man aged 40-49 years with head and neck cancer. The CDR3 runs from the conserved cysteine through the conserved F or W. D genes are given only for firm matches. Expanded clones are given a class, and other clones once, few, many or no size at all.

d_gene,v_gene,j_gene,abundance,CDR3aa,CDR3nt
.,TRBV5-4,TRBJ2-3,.,CASSQQGTQYF,TGTGCCAGCAGCCAACAGGGCACGCAGTATTTT
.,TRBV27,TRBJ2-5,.,CASSFGAGTDQETQYF,TGTGCCAGCAGCTTTGGGGCAGGCACCGACCAAGAGACCCAGTACTTC
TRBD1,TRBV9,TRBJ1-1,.,CASSDRPGQGAFMNTEAFF,TGTGCCAGCAGCGATAGGCCGGGACAGGGAGCTTTCATGAACACTGAAGCTTTCTTT
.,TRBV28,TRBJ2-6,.,CATRFSSGANVLTF,TGTGCCACCCGCTTTAGCTCTGGGGCCAACGTCCTGACTTTC
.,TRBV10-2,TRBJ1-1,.,CASREGVLSSTEAFF,TGCGCCAGCCGAGAAGGGGTACTTTCATCCACTGAAGCTTTCTTT
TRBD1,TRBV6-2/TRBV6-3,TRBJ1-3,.,CASSDPGQFSGNTIYF,TGTGCCAGCAGTGACCCGGGACAGTTCTCTGGAAACACCATATATTTT
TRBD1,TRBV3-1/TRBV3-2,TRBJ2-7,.,CASSQVTGGWAYEQYF,TGTGCCAGCAGCCAAGTTACAGGGGGTTGGGCCTACGAGCAGTACTTC
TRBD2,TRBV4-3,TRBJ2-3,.,CASSQDTSGGGDTQYF,TGCGCCAGCAGCCAAGATACCAGCGGGGGAGGAGATACGCAGTATTTT
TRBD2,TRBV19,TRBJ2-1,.,CASSVGTSGSGEQFF,TGTGCCAGTAGTGTCGGAACTAGCGGGAGCGGTGAGCAGTTCTTC
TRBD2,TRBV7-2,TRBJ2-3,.,CASSPSGLFTDTQYF,TGTGCCAGCAGCCCTAGCGGTCTTTTCACAGATACGCAGTATTTT
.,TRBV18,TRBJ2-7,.,CASSRENYEQYF,TGTGCCAGCTCACGGGAAAACTACGAGCAGTACTTC
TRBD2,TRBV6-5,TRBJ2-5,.,CASSLGGVGQETKYF,TGTGCCAGCAGCCTCGGGGGGGTGGGCCAAGAGACCAAGTACTTC
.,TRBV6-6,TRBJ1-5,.,CASSYGQLNQPQHF,TGTGCCAGCAGTTACGGACAGCTTAATCAGCCCCAGCATTTT
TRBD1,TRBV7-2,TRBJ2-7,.,CASSLVRDREYEQYF,TGTGCCAGCAGCTTAGTCCGCGACAGGGAATACGAGCAGTACTTC
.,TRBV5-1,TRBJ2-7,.,CASSSPSYEQYF,TGCGCCAGCAGCTCTCCTTCCTACGAGCAGTACTTC
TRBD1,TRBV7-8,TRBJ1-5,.,CASRGQGNQPQHF,TGTGCCAGCAGAGGACAGGGCAATCAGCCCCAGCATTTT
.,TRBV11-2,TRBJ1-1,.,CASSLEAPWGDTEAFF,TGTGCCAGCAGCTTAGAGGCCCCTTGGGGTGACACTGAAGCTTTCTTT
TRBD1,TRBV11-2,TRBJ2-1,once,CASSLDRGPPNEQFF,TGTGCCAGCAGCTTGGACAGGGGGCCGCCCAATGAGCAGTTCTTC
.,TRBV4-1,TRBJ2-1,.,CASSQAAGPSYNEQFF,TGCGCCAGCAGCCAAGCCGCGGGACCCTCCTACAATGAGCAGTTCTTC
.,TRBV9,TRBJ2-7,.,CASSSQMGETAYEQYF,TGTGCCAGCAGCTCCCAGATGGGGGAGACGGCCTACGAGCAGTACTTC
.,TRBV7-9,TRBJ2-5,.,CASSLGWATLGAWNETQYF,TGTGCCAGCAGCTTAGGGTGGGCGACATTGGGAGCCTGGAACGAGACCCAGTACTTC
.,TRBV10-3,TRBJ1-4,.,CAIRQQGTEKLFF,TGTGCCATCAGACAACAGGGTACTGAAAAACTGTTTTTT
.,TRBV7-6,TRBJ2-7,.,CASSSTDTYEQYF,TGTGCCAGCAGCTCGACAGACACCTACGAGCAGTACTTC
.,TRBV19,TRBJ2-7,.,CASSIKYGSSYEQYF,TGTGCCAGTAGTATAAAATATGGCTCGTCCTACGAGCAGTACTTC
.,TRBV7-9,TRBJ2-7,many,CASSLASRDYEQYF,TGTGCCAGCAGCTTAGCCTCCAGGGACTACGAGCAGTACTTC
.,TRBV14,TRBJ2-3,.,CASSYRVSIDAPRTDTQYF,TGTGCCTCCAGTTACCGCGTGTCTATTGACGCCCCTCGCACAGATACGCAGTATTTT
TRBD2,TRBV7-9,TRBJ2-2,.,CASRRLADGTGELFF,TGTGCCAGCAGGCGACTAGCGGACGGCACCGGGGAGCTGTTTTTT
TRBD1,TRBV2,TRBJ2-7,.,CASAQDRVTNEQYF,TGTGCCAGCGCTCAAGACAGGGTAACAAACGAGCAGTACTTC
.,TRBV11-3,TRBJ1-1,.,CASSLREMNTEAFF,TGTGCCAGCAGCTTAAGGGAGATGAACACTGAAGCTTTCTTT
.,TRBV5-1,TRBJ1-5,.,CASSLEGVSNQPQHF,TGCGCCAGCAGCTTGGAGGGGGTCAGCAATCAGCCCCAGCATTTT
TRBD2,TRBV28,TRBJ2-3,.,CASKLAGTSTDTQYF,TGTGCCAGCAAACTAGCGGGTACTAGCACAGATACGCAGTATTTT
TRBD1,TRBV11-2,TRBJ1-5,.,CASSLQGAVNQPQHF,TGTGCCAGCAGCCTACAGGGGGCGGTCAATCAGCCCCAGCATTTT
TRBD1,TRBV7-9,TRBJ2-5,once,CASSPQQGAGETQYF,TGTGCCAGCAGCCCCCAACAGGGGGCTGGGGAGACCCAGTACTTC
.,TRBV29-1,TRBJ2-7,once,CSVVSGVKDEQYF,TGCAGCGTTGTTTCCGGGGTTAAGGACGAGCAGTACTTC
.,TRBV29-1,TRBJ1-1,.,CSVVVSISNTEAFF,TGCAGCGTTGTGGTCAGTATTTCGAACACTGAAGCTTTCTTT
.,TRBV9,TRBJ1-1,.,CASSVGSAEAFF,TGTGCCAGCAGCGTTGGGTCCGCTGAAGCTTTCTTT
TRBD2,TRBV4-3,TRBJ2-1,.,CASSQLAVGYNEQFF,TGCGCCAGCAGCCAACTAGCGGTCGGGTACAATGAGCAGTTCTTC
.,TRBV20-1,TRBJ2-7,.,CSAPIGLEQYF,TGCAGTGCTCCCATTGGACTCGAGCAGTACTTC
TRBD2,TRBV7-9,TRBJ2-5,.,CASSKGLDETQYF,TGTGCCAGCAGCAAAGGACTAGATGAGACCCAGTACTTC
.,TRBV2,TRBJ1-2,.,CASSEAPDIAGYTF,TGTGCCAGCAGTGAGGCCCCCGATATTGCAGGCTACACCTTC
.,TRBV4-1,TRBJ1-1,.,CASSQGGRIAFF,TGCGCCAGCAGCCAAGGGGGCAGAATAGCTTTCTTT
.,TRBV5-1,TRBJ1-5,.,CASSLGGDQPQHF,TGCGCCAGCAGCTTGGGGGGCGATCAGCCCCAGCATTTT
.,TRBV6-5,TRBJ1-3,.,CASSPTPGNTIYF,TGTGCCAGTTCCCCTACCCCTGGAAACACCATATATTTT
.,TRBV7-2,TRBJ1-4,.,CASSLALYQGREKLFF,TGTGCCAGCAGCTTAGCTCTTTATCAGGGGAGGGAAAAACTGTTTTTT
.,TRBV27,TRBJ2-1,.,CASSTLRTTQQFF,TGTGCCAGCAGTACCTTACGGACGACCCAGCAGTTCTTC
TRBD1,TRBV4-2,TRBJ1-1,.,CASSQSDRANTEAFF,TGTGCCAGCAGCCAGAGCGACAGGGCGAACACTGAAGCTTTCTTT
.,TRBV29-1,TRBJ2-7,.,CSVLWRDGSYEQYF,TGCAGCGTACTATGGCGGGACGGCTCCTACGAGCAGTACTTC
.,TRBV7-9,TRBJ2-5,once,CASSQRETQYF,TGTGCCAGCAGCCAAAGGGAGACCCAGTACTTC
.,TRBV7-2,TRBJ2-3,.,CASSSRGPRATQYF,TGTGCCAGCAGCTCACGGGGCCCCCGGGCTACGCAGTATTTT
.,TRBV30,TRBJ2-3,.,CAWSVLGGVSTDTQYF,TGTGCCTGGAGTGTACTCGGGGGAGTAAGCACAGATACGCAGTATTTT
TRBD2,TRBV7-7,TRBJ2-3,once,CASSISGSVDTQYF,TGTGCTAGCAGCATTAGCGGGAGCGTCGATACGCAGTATTTT
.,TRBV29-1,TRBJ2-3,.,CSGTASTDTQYF,TGCAGCGGGACAGCGAGCACAGATACGCAGTATTTT
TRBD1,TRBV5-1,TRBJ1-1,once,CASSLGPGTGLTEAFF,TGCGCCAGCAGCTTGGGCCCCGGGACAGGGTTGACTGAAGCTTTCTTT
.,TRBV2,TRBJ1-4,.,CASSAQGREKLFF,TGTGCCAGCAGTGCTCAGGGACGAGAAAAACTGTTTTTT
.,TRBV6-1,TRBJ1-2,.,CASSETVGRNYGYTF,TGTGCCAGCAGTGAAACGGTAGGGCGTAACTATGGCTACACCTTC
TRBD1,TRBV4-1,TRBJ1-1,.,CASRSNTGTGNTEAFF,TGCGCCAGCAGGTCAAATACCGGGACAGGGAACACTGAAGCTTTCTTT
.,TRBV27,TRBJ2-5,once,CASSRRDNKETQYF,TGTGCCAGCAGTAGGCGGGACAATAAAGAGACCCAGTACTTC
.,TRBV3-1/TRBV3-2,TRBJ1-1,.,CASSQTVSSEAFF,TGTGCCAGCAGCCAAACGGTCTCGTCTGAAGCTTTCTTT
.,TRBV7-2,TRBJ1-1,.,CASGALGGNTEAFF,TGTGCCAGCGGAGCCTTAGGGGGGAACACTGAAGCTTTCTTT
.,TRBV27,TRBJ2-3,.,CASRGNLNTQYF,TGTGCCAGCAGGGGAAATTTAAATACGCAGTATTTT